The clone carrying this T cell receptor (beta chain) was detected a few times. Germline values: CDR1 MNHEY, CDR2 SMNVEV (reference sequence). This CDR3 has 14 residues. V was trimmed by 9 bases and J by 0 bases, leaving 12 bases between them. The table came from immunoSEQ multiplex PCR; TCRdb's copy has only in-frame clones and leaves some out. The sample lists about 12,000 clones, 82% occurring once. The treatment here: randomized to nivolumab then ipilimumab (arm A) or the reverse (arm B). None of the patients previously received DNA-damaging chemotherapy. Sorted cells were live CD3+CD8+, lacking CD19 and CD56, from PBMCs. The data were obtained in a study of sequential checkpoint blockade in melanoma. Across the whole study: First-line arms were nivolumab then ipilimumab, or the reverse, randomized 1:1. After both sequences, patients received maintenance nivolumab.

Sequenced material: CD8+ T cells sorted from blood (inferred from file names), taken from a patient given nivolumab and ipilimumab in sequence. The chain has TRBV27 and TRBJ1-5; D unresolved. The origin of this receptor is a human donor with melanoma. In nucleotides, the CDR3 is TGTGCCAGTGAGGAACATTATAGCAATCAGCCCCAGCATTTT. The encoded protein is CASEEHYSNQPQHF.